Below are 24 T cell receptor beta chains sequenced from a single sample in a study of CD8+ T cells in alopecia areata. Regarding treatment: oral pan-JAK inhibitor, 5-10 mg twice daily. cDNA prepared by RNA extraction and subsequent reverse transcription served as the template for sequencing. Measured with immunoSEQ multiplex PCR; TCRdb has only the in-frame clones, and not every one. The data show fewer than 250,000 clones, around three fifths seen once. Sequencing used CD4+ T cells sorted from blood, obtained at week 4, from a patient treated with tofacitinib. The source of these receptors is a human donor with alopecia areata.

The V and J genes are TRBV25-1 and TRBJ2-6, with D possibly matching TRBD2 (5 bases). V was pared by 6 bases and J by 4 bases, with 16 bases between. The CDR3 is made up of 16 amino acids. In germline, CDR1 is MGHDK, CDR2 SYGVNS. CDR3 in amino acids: CASSRGISGGANVLTF. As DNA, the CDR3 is TGTGCCAGCAGCCGAGGGATCTCGGGGGGGGCCAACGTCCTGACTTTC.

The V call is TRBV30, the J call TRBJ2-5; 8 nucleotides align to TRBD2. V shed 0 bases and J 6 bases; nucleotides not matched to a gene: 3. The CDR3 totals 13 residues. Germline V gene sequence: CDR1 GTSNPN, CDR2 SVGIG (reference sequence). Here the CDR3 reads CAWSVRGGKTQYF. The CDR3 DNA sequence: TGTGCCTGGAGTGTACGGGGGGGAAAGACCCAGTACTTC.

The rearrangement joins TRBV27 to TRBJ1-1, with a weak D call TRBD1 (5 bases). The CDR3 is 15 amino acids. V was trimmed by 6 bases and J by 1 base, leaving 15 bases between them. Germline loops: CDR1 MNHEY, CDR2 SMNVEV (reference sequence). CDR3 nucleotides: TGTGCCAGCAGCCCGGGACTGATAAGGAACACTGAAGCTTTCTTT. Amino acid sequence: CASSPGLIRNTEAFF.

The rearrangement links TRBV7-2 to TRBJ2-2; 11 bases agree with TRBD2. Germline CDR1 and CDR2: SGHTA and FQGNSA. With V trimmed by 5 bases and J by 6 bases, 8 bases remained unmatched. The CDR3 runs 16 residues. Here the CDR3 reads CASSPPSGGPSGELFF. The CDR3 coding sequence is TGTGCCAGCAGCCCACCTAGCGGGGGGCCGTCCGGGGAGCTGTTTTTT.

CDR3 protein: CASSQVRISGGAGDTQYF. As DNA, the CDR3 is TGCGCCAGCAGCCAAGTTCGGATTAGCGGGGGGGCCGGGGATACGCAGTATTTT. The gene calls are TRBV4-3 and TRBJ2-3; 11 bases are shared with TRBD2. V was clipped by 1 base and J by 6 bases; unmatched bases: 12. Germline CDR1 reads LGHNA; CDR2 reads YSLEER. This CDR3 has 18 residues.

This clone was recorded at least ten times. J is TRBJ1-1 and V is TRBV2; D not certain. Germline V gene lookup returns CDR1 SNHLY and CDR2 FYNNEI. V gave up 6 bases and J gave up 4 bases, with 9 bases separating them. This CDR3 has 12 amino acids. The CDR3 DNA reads TGTGCCAGCAGGTGGGAGGGCACTGAAGCTTTCTTT. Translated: CASRWEGTEAFF.

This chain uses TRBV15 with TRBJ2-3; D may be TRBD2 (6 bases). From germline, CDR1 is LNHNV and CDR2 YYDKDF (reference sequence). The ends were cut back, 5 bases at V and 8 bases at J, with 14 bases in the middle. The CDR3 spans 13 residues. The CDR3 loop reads CATSRLGPSTQYF. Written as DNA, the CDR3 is TGTGCCACCAGCCGACTAGGACCAAGTACGCAGTATTTT.

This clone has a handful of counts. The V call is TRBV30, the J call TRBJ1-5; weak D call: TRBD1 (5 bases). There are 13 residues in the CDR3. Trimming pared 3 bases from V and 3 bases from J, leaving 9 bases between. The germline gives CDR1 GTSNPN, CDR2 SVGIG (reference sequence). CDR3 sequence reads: CAWSRGFNQPQHF. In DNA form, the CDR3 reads TGTGCCTGGAGCCGGGGGTTCAATCAGCCCCAGCATTTT.

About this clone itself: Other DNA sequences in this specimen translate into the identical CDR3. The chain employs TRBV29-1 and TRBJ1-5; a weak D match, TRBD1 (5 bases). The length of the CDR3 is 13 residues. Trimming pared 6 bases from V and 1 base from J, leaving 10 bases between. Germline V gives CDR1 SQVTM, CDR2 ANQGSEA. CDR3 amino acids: CSVAGGSNQPQHF. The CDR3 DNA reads TGCAGCGTGGCCGGGGGAAGCAATCAGCCCCAGCATTTT.

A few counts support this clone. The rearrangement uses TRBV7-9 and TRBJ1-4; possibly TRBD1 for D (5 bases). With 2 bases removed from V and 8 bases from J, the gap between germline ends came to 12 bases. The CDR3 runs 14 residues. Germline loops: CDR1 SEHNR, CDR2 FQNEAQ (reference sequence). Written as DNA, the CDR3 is TGTGCCAGCAGCTTATCGCGCAGGGCGGAAAAACTGTTTTTT. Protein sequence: CASSLSRRAEKLFF.

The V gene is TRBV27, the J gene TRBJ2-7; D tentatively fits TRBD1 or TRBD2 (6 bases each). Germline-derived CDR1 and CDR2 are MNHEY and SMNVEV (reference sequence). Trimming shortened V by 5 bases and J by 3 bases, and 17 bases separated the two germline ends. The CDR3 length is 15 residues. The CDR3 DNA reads TGTGCCAGCAGTAAAGGGGGGACGCCCGTCTACGAGCAGTACTTC. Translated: CASSKGGTPVYEQYF.

The CDR3 reads CASSFLPAGGRGDTQYF. The CDR3, as DNA: TGTGCCAGCAGCTTCCTGCCGGCGGGGGGCCGGGGAGATACGCAGTATTTT. The chain joins TRBV7-2 to TRBJ2-3; 8 nucleotides align to TRBD2. Unmatched junction bases numbered 13, after V lost 3 bases and J lost 5 bases. Germline V gene lookup returns CDR1 SGHTA and CDR2 FQGNSA. The CDR3 is 17 amino acids.

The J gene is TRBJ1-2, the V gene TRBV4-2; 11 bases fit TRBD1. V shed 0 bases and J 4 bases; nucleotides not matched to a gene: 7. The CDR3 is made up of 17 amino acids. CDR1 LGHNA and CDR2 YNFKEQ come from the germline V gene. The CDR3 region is CASSQDTPGTGGYGYTF. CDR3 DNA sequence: TGTGCCAGCAGCCAAGATACCCCAGGGACAGGGGGCTATGGCTACACCTTC.

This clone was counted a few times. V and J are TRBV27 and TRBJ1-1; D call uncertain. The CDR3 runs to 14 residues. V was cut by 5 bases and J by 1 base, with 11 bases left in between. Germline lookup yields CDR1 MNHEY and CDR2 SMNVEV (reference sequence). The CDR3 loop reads CASSQIRGNTEAFF. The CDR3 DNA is TGTGCCAGCAGTCAAATTCGAGGGAACACTGAAGCTTTCTTT.

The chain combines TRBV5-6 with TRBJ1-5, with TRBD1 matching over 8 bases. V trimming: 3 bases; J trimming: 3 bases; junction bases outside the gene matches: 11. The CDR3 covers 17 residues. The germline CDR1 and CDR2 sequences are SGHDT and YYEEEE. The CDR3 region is CASSSLTGEIANQPQHF. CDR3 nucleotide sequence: TGTGCCAGCAGCTCCCTGACAGGGGAGATCGCCAATCAGCCCCAGCATTTT.

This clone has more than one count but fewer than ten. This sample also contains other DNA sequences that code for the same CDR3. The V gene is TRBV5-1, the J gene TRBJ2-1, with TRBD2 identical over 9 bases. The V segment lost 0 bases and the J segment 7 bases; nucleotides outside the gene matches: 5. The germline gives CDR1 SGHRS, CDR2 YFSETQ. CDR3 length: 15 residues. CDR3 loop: CASSLGVAGDNEQFF. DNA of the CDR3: TGCGCCAGCAGCTTGGGGGTAGCGGGGGATAATGAGCAGTTCTTC.

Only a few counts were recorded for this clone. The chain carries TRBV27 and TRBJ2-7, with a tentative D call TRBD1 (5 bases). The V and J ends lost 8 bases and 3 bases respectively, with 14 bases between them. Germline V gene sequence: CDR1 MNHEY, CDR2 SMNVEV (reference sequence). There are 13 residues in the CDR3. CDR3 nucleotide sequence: TGTGCCAGCGGGTCCAGACAGCTCTACGAGCAGTACTTC. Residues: CASGSRQLYEQYF.

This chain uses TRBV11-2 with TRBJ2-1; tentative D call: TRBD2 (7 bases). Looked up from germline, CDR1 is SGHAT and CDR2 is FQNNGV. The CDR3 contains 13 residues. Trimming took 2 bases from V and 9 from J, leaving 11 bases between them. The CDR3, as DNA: TGTGCCAGCAGCTTACGGGGGGCCCTTGAGCAGTTCTTC. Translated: CASSLRGALEQFF.

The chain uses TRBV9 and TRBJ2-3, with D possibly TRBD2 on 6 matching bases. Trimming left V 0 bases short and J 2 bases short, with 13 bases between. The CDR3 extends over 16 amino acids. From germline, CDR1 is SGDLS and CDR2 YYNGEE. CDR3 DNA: TGTGCCAGCAGCGTAGAAGCTAGGAGGGTCACAGATACGCAGTATTTT. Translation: CASSVEARRVTDTQYF.

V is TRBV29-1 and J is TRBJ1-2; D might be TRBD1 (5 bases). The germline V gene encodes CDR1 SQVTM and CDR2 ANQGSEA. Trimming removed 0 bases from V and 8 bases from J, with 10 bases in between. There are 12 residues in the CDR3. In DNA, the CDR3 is TGCAGCGTTGAAGATAAGAGGGGCGGCTACACCTTC. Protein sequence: CSVEDKRGGYTF.

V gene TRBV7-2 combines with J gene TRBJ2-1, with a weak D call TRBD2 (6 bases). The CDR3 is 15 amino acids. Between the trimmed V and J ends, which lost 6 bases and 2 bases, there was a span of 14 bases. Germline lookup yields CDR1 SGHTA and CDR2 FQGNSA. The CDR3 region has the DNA TGTGCCAGCAGTCCAAGCGGGCCTACCTACAATGAGCAGTTCTTC. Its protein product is CASSPSGPTYNEQFF.

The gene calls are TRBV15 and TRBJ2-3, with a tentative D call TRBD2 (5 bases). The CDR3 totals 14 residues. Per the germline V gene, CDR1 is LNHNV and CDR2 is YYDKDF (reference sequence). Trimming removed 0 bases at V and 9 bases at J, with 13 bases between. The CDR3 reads CATSRDSARGTQYF. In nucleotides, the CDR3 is TGTGCCACCAGCAGAGACTCCGCGCGAGGGACGCAGTATTTT.

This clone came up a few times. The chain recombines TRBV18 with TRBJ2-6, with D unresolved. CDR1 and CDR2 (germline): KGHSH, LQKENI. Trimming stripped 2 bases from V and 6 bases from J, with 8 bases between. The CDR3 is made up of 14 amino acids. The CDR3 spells CASSPSEVANVLTF. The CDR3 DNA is TGTGCCAGCTCACCAAGTGAGGTGGCCAACGTCCTGACTTTC.

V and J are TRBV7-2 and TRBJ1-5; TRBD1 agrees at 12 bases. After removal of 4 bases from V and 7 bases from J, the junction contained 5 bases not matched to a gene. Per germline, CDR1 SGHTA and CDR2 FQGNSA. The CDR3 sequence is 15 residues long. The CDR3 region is CASSSGQGASQPQHF. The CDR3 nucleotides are TGTGCCAGCAGCTCGGGACAGGGGGCCAGCCAGCCCCAGCATTTT.